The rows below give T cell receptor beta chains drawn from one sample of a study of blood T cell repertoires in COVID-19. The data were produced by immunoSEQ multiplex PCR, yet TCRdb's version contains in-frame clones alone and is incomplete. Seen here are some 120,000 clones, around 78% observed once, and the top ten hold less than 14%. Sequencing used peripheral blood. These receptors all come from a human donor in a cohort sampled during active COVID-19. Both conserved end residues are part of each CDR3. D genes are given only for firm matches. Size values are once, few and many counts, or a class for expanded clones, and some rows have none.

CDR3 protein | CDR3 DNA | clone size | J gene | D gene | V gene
CASSLEGATYGYTF | TGCGCCAGCAGCTTGGAGGGGGCGACCTATGGCTACACCTTC | - | TRBJ1-2 | TRBD1 | TRBV5-1
CASSKRYTGVNSPLHF | TGTGCCAGCAGTAAGAGATATACAGGGGTAAATTCACCCCTCCACTTT | - | TRBJ1-6 | TRBD1 | TRBV2
CASSQGGAPNTEAFF | TGCGCCAGCAGCCAAGGTGGGGCCCCCAACACTGAAGCTTTCTTT | - | TRBJ1-1 | - | TRBV4-1
CASSARTLDPTGEQYF | TGTGCCAGCAGTGCCAGAACCTTGGACCCGACGGGGGAGCAGTACTTC | few | TRBJ2-7 | - | TRBV6-1
CASSPTRGLNEQYF | TGTGCCAGCAGTCCAACCCGAGGTTTAAACGAGCAGTACTTC | - | TRBJ2-7 | - | TRBV7-9
CSVGQGPNEKLFF | TGCAGCGTGGGACAGGGACCTAATGAAAAACTGTTTTTT | - | TRBJ1-4 | TRBD1 | TRBV29-1
CASSIGTRYEQYF | TGTGCCAGTAGTATAGGGACTCGCTACGAGCAGTACTTC | - | TRBJ2-7 | - | TRBV19
CASSVDRAYEQYF | TGTGCCAGCAGTGTGGACAGGGCCTACGAGCAGTACTTC | once | TRBJ2-7 | TRBD1 | TRBV2
CAISRASGGRGEQFF | TGTGCCATAAGTAGGGCTAGCGGGGGCCGGGGTGAGCAGTTCTTC | - | TRBJ2-1 | TRBD2 | TRBV28
CASRPGPTDTQYF | TGCGCCAGTAGGCCAGGGCCCACAGATACGCAGTATTTT | - | TRBJ2-3 | - | TRBV5-1
CASSWGGGTDTQYF | TGTGCCAGCAGCTGGGGAGGGGGCACAGATACGCAGTATTTT | - | TRBJ2-3 | TRBD2 | TRBV5-4
CASRPRTASYEQYF | TGTGCCAGCAGGCCCAGGACTGCCTCCTACGAGCAGTACTTC | - | TRBJ2-7 | - | TRBV2
CASSSGQASYEQYF | TGCGCCAGCAGCTCGGGACAGGCCTCCTACGAGCAGTACTTC | once | TRBJ2-7 | TRBD1 | TRBV5-1
CASRTGGTEAFF | TGTGCCAGCAGGACAGGGGGCACTGAAGCTTTCTTT | - | TRBJ1-1 | TRBD1 | TRBV6-5
CASSDHTGGGEKLFF | TGTGCCAGCAGTGATCATACAGGGGGCGGTGAAAAACTGTTTTTT | - | TRBJ1-4 | TRBD1 | TRBV6-2/TRBV6-3
CASSSTGGLYEQYF | TGTGCCAGCAGTTCGACAGGGGGCCTTTACGAGCAGTACTTC | many | TRBJ2-7 | TRBD1 | TRBV6-2/TRBV6-3
CASSLDTVTEAFF | TGCGCCAGCAGCTTGGATACAGTCACTGAAGCTTTCTTT | - | TRBJ1-1 | - | TRBV5-1
CASSLDLRVGAGNTIYF | TGTGCCAGCAGCTTAGATCTAAGGGTGGGAGCCGGAAACACCATATATTTT | - | TRBJ1-3 | - | TRBV13
CSVSGKNTEAFF | TGCAGCGTCTCCGGGAAGAACACTGAAGCTTTCTTT | - | TRBJ1-1 | - | TRBV29-1
CSANYYGYTF | TGCAGTGCCAACTACTATGGCTACACCTTC | few | TRBJ1-2 | - | TRBV20-1
CASRALAGGGEQFF | TGTGCCAGCAGGGCACTAGCGGGGGGCGGGGAGCAGTTCTTC | - | TRBJ2-1 | TRBD2 | TRBV6-5
CASSPGQVWGYTF | TGTGCCAGCAGTCCCGGACAGGTCTGGGGCTACACCTTC | - | TRBJ1-2 | TRBD1 | TRBV12-3/TRBV12-4
CASSLGRGQPQHF | TGTGCCAGCAGTTTGGGTCGAGGGCAGCCCCAGCATTTT | - | TRBJ1-5 | - | TRBV3-1/TRBV3-2
CSVDRFGEAFF | TGCAGCGTGGACAGATTTGGTGAAGCTTTCTTT | once | TRBJ1-1 | - | TRBV29-1
CASSYSQGTLQGAFF | TGTGCCAGCAGTTACTCGCAGGGCACCCTACAAGGAGCTTTCTTT | - | TRBJ1-1 | - | TRBV6-5
CASSSMAGNTEAFF | TGTGCCAGCAGTTCAATGGCAGGCAACACTGAAGCTTTCTTT | - | TRBJ1-1 | - | TRBV7-8
CASRTWGGAVYNEQFF | TGTGCCAGCAGGACCTGGGGGGGCGCGGTTTACAATGAGCAGTTCTTC | - | TRBJ2-1 | - | TRBV5-6
CASSLTGGAYNSPLHF | TGTGCCAGCAGCCTTACAGGGGGCGCTTATAATTCACCCCTCCACTTT | - | TRBJ1-6 | TRBD1 | TRBV3-1/TRBV3-2
CASSLAPGTGQETQYF | TGTGCCAGCAGCCTCGCCCCGGGGACAGGCCAAGAGACCCAGTACTTC | few | TRBJ2-5 | TRBD1 | TRBV5-5
CASSDQGDGEQYF | TGTGCCAGCAGTGATCAGGGGGATGGCGAGCAGTACTTC | once | TRBJ2-7 | TRBD1 | TRBV6-1
CASSPTGMSSYEQYF | TGTGCCAGCAGCCCGACAGGGATGAGTTCCTACGAGCAGTACTTC | few | TRBJ2-7 | TRBD1 | TRBV7-9
CASRETSWETQYF | TGCGCCAGCCGAGAGACTAGTTGGGAGACCCAGTACTTC | - | TRBJ2-5 | - | TRBV10-2
CASSLVASGPYEQYF | TGTGCCAGCAGCTTAGTGGCTAGCGGCCCCTACGAGCAGTACTTC | - | TRBJ2-7 | TRBD2 | TRBV11-2
CASSIGRVNEKLFF | TGTGCCAGTAGTATAGGTCGGGTTAATGAAAAACTGTTTTTT | - | TRBJ1-4 | - | TRBV19
CASSQDRGGAFF | TGTGCCAGCAGCCAGGACAGGGGTGGAGCTTTCTTT | once | TRBJ1-1 | TRBD1 | TRBV3-1/TRBV3-2
CATSDLDSYATNEKLFF | TGTGCCACCAGTGATTTGGACAGTTATGCAACTAATGAAAAACTGTTTTTT | - | TRBJ1-4 | - | TRBV24-1
CASSSPRLGAYEQYF | TGTGCCAGCAGTTCCCCTCGGCTCGGAGCCTACGAGCAGTACTTC | - | TRBJ2-7 | - | TRBV27
CATSDFPDIAASGGGYEQYF | TGTGCCACCAGTGATTTCCCCGATATTGCGGCTAGCGGGGGAGGGTACGAGCAGTACTTC | - | TRBJ2-7 | TRBD2 | TRBV24-1
CASSESPGTESGPQHF | TGCGCCAGCAGTGAGTCCCCCGGGACAGAGAGTGGGCCCCAGCATTTT | - | TRBJ1-5 | TRBD1 | TRBV10-2
CASSLGPGGGSPLHF | TGTGCCAGCAGTTTGGGACCAGGGGGCGGTTCACCCCTCCACTTT | once | TRBJ1-6 | TRBD1 | TRBV28
CAWSRTDSETQYF | TGTGCCTGGAGTCGGACTGACTCAGAGACCCAGTACTTC | - | TRBJ2-5 | - | TRBV30
CASSSSGYEQYF | TGTGCCAGTAGTTCTAGCGGCTACGAGCAGTACTTC | - | TRBJ2-7 | TRBD2 | TRBV19
CSVVRGLGYGYTF | TGCAGCGTTGTGAGAGGGCTGGGCTATGGCTACACCTTC | few | TRBJ1-2 | - | TRBV29-1
CASTPFENNYGYTF | TGTGCCAGCACCCCGTTTGAGAATAACTATGGCTACACCTTC | - | TRBJ1-2 | - | TRBV5-4
CASSQAGPAYEQYF | TGTGCCAGCAGCCAAGCAGGGCCCGCCTACGAGCAGTACTTC | - | TRBJ2-7 | - | TRBV3-1/TRBV3-2
CSARDTGELFF | TGCAGTGCCAGGGACACCGGGGAGCTGTTTTTT | - | TRBJ2-2 | - | TRBV20-1